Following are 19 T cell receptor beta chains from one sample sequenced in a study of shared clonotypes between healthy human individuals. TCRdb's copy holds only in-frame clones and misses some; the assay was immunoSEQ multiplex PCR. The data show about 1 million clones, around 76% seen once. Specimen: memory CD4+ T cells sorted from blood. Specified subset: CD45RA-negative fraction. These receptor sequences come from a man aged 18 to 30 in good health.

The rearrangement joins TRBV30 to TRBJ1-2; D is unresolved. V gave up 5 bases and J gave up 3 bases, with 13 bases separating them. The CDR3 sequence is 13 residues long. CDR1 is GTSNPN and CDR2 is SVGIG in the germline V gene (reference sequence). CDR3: CAWGTTAYYGYTF. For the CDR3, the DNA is TGTGCCTGGGGTACTACAGCGTACTATGGCTACACCTTC. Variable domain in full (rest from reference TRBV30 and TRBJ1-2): SQTIHQWPATLVQPVGSPLSLECTVEGTSNPNLYWYRQAAGRGLQLLFYSVGIGQISSEVPQNLSASRPQDRQFILSSKKLLLSDSGFYLCAWGTTAYYGYTFGSGTRLTVV.

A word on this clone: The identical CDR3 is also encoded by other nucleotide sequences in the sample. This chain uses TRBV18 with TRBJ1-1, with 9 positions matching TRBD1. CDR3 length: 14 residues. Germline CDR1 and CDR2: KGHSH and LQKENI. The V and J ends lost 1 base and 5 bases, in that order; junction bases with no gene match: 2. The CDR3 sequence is CASSPRQGGTEAFF. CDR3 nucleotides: TGTGCCAGCTCACCACGACAGGGGGGGACTGAAGCTTTCTTT. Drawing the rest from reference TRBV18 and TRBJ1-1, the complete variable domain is NAGVMQNPRHLVRRRGQEARLRCSPMKGHSHVYWYRQLPEEGLKFMVYLQKENIIDESGMPKERFSAEFPKEGPSILRIQQVVRGDSAAYFCASSPRQGGTEAFFGQGTRLTVV.

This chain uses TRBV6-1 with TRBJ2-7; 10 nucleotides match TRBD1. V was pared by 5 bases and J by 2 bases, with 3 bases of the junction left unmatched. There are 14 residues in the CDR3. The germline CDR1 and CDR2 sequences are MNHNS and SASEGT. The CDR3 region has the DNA TGTGCCAGCAGTTGGGGGACAGGGGCCTACGAGCAGTACTTC. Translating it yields CASSWGTGAYEQYF.

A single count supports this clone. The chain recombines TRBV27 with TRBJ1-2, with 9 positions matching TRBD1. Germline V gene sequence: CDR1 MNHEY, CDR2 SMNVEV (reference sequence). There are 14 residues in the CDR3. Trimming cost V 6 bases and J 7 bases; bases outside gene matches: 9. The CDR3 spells CASRYGTGSGGYTF. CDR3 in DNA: TGTGCCAGCAGATACGGGACAGGGTCGGGTGGCTACACCTTC.

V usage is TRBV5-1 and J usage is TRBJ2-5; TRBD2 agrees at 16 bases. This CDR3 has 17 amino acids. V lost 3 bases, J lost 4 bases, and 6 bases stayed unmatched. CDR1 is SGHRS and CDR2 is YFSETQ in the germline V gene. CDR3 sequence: CASSSGTSGRGGETQYF. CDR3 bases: TGCGCCAGCAGCTCAGGGACTAGCGGGAGGGGTGGAGAGACCCAGTACTTC.

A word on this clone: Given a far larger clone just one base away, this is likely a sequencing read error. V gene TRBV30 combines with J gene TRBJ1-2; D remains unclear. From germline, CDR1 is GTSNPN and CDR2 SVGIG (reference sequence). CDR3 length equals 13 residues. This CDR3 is CAWSVERAYDYTF. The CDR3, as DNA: TGTGCCTGGAGTGTGGAGAGGGCGTATGACTACACCTTC.

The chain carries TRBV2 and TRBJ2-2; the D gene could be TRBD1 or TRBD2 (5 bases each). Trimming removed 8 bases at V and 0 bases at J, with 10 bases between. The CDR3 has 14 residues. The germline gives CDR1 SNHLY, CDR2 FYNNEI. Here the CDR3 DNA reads TGTGCCAGCCGGGACGGTTCGAACACCGGGGAGCTGTTTTTT. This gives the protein CASRDGSNTGELFF. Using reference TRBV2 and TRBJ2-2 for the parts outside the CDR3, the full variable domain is EPEVTQTPSHQVTQMGQEVILRCVPISNHLYFYWYRQILGQKVEFLVSFYNNEISEKSEIFDDQFSVERPDGSNFTLKIRSTKLEDSAMYFCASRDGSNTGELFFGEGSRLTVL.

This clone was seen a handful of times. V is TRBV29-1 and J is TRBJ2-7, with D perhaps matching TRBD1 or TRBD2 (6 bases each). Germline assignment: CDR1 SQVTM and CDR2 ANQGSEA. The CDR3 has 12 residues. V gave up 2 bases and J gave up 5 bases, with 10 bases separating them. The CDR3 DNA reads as TGCAGCGTTGAACTCGGGGGCCACGAGCAGTACTTC. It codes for CSVELGGHEQYF.

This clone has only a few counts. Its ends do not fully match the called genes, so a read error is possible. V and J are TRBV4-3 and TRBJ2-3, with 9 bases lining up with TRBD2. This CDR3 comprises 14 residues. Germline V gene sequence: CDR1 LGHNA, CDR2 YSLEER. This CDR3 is CASSHGTSRDTQYF. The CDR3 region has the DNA TGCGCCAGCAGCCACGGGACTAGCAGAGATACGCAGTATTTT.

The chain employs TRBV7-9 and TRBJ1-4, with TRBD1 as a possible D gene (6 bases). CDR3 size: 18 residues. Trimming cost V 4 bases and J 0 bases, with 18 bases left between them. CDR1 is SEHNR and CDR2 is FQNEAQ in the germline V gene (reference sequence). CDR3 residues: CASSSRLRDKATNEKLFF. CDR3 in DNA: TGTGCCAGCAGCTCGCGGCTCCGGGACAAAGCAACTAATGAAAAACTGTTTTTT.

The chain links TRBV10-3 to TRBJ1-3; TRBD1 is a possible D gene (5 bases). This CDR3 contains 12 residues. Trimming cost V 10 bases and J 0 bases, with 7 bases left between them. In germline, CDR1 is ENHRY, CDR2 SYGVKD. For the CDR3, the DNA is TGTGCCAGCCAGGGCTCTGGAAACACCATATATTTT. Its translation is CASQGSGNTIYF.

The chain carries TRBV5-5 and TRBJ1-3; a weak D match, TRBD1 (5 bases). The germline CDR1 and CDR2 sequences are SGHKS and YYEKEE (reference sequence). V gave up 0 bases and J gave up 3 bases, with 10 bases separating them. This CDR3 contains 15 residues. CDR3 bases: TGTGCCAGCAGCTTGGACGGGCAGGGTGGAAACACCATATATTTT. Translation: CASSLDGQGGNTIYF.

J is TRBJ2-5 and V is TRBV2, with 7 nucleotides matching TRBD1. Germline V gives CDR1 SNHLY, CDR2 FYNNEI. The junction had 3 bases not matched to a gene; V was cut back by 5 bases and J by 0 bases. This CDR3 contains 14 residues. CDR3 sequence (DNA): TGTGCCAGCAGTCCGACAGGGTACCAAGAGACCCAGTACTTC. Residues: CASSPTGYQETQYF.

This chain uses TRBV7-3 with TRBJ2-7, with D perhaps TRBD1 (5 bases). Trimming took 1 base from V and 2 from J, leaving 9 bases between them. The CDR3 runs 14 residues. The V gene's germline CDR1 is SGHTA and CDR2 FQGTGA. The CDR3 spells CASSLSQGPYEQYF. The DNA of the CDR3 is TGTGCCAGCAGCTTAAGCCAGGGTCCCTACGAGCAGTACTTC.

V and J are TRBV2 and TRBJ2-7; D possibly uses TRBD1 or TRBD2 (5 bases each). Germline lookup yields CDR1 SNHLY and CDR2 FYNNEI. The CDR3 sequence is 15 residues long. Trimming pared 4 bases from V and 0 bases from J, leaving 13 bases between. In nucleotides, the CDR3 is TGTGCCAGCAGTGCTCCCTCGAGGGGCTCCTACGAGCAGTACTTC. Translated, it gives CASSAPSRGSYEQYF.

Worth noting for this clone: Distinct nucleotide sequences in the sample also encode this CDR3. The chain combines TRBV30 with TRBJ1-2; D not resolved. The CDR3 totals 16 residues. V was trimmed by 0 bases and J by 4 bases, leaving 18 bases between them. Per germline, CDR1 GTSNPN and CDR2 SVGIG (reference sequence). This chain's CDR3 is CAWSVRSDAVGYGYTF. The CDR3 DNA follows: TGTGCCTGGAGTGTACGATCGGACGCGGTGGGCTATGGCTACACCTTC.

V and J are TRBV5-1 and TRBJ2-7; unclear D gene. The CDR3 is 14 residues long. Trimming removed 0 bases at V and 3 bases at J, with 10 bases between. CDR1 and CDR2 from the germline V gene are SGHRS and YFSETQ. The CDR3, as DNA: TGCGCCAGCAGCTTGGAGGCTAACATCTACGAGCAGTACTTC. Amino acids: CASSLEANIYEQYF.

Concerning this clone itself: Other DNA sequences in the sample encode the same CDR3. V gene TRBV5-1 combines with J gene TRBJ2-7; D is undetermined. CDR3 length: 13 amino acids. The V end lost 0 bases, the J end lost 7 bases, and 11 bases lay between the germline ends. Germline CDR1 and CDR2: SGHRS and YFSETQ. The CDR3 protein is CASSLEGPGEQYF. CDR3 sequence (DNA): TGCGCCAGCAGCTTGGAAGGGCCCGGGGAGCAGTACTTC.

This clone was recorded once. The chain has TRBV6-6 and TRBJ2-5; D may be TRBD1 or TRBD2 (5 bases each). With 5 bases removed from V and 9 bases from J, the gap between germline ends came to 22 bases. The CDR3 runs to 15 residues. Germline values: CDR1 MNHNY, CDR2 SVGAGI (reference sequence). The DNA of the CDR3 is TGTGCCAGCAGTCAGCCCGGGACCGACTGGGTGGCCCAGTACTTC. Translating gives CASSQPGTDWVAQYF.